These 8 T cell receptor beta chains came from one sample sequenced in a study of blood T cell repertoires in COVID-19. The data were produced by immunoSEQ multiplex PCR, yet TCRdb's version contains in-frame clones alone and is incomplete. The sample holds around 64,000 clones, approximately 87% seen once. Sequencing used peripheral blood. These receptors were taken from a middle-aged man with active COVID-19.

The V and J genes are TRBV10-3 and TRBJ2-5; D call uncertain. Looked up from germline, CDR1 is ENHRY and CDR2 is SYGVKD. V was shortened by 5 bases and J by 5 bases, with 12 bases between the two germline ends. This CDR3 has 13 amino acids. CDR3 protein: CAISRSGLETQYF. DNA for the CDR3: TGTGCCATCAGTCGGTCCGGGTTGGAGACCCAGTACTTC.

The chain couples TRBV5-6 to TRBJ2-5, with TRBD1 as a possible D gene (6 bases). V was clipped by 5 bases and J by 3 bases, with 20 bases between them. Germline V gives CDR1 SGHDT, CDR2 YYEEEE. The CDR3 runs to 16 residues. The CDR3 DNA reads as TGTGCCAGCAGTCGAACGCAAGGACAGCTGAAAGAGACCCAGTACTTC. Protein sequence: CASSRTQGQLKETQYF.

This clone is a singleton in its sample. CDR3 loop: CASSYVDTGELFF. The CDR3 bases are TGTGCCAGCAGTTACGTAGACACCGGGGAGCTGTTTTTT. The chain uses TRBV6-5 and TRBJ2-2, with D unresolved. Trimming left V 2 bases short and J 3 bases short, with 4 bases between. The germline V gene encodes CDR1 MNHEY and CDR2 SVGAGI. This CDR3 contains 13 residues.

This clone showed up just once. This rearrangement joins TRBV6-5 to TRBJ1-1; D is unresolved. Germline loops: CDR1 MNHEY, CDR2 SVGAGI. The V end lost 7 bases, the J end lost 3 bases, and 3 bases lay between the germline ends. This CDR3 comprises 10 residues. DNA of the CDR3: TGTGCCAGCACGGACACTGAAGCTTTCTTT. This sequence encodes CASTDTEAFF.

The rearrangement joins TRBV3-1 (or the pseudogene TRBV3-2) to TRBJ1-2, with TRBD1 matching over 7 bases. Germline CDR1 and CDR2: LGHDT and YNNKEL (reference sequence). The CDR3 contains 14 residues. V trimming: 4 bases; J trimming: 8 bases; junction bases outside the gene matches: 10. CDR3 sequence (DNA): TGTGCCAGCAGCCTAGATACAGGGGCAAGAGGCTACACCTTC. Its protein product is CASSLDTGARGYTF.

The rearrangement links TRBV29-1 to TRBJ1-5, with 8 bases matching TRBD1. Per germline, CDR1 SQVTM and CDR2 ANQGSEA. This CDR3 spans 13 amino acids. V lost 3 bases, J lost 6 bases, and 4 bases stayed unmatched. The CDR3 loop is CSVEDREGQPQHF. CDR3 in DNA: TGCAGCGTTGAGGACAGGGAGGGTCAGCCCCAGCATTTT. The full variable domain, its missing parts supplied by reference TRBV29-1 and TRBJ1-5, is SAVISQKPSRDICQRGTSLTIQCQVDSQVTMMFWYRQQPGQSLTLIATANQGSEATYESGFVIDKFPISRPNLTFSTLTVSNMSPEDSSIYLCSVEDREGQPQHFGDGTRLSIL.

V and J are TRBV5-1 and TRBJ1-1, with TRBD1 matching over 7 bases. CDR1 is SGHRS, CDR2 YFSETQ, per germline. J lost 3 bases, V lost 4 bases, and 6 bases had no gene match. The CDR3 totals 14 residues. In DNA, the CDR3 is TGCGCCAGCAGCCAGGGGGGAGGATACACTGAAGCTTTCTTT. It is translated as CASSQGGGYTEAFF.

The chain employs TRBV19 and TRBJ2-1, with 10 positions matching TRBD2. CDR1 and CDR2 from the germline V gene are LNHDA and SQIVND (reference sequence). J lost 2 bases, V lost 7 bases, and 5 bases had no gene match. This CDR3 is built from 15 residues. CDR3 in amino acids: CASTSSGRAYNEQFF. CDR3 sequence (DNA): TGTGCCAGTACTAGCAGCGGGAGGGCCTACAATGAGCAGTTCTTC.